Each of the 9 T cell receptor beta chains below was sequenced from the same sample in a study of T cell responses to AZD1222 COVID-19 vaccine. TCRdb keeps only in-frame clones here, not all; method: immunoSEQ multiplex PCR. The sample lists about 86,000 clones, about 92% occurring once. The sample consisted of peripheral blood, taken 28 days after the second AZD1222 dose. These TCRs come from an adult who received the AZD1222 COVID-19 vaccine.

This chain joins TRBV15 and TRBJ2-1; 8 bases are shared with TRBD2. V gave up 0 bases and J gave up 4 bases; unmatched junction bases: 5. Germline V lookup: CDR1 LNHNV, CDR2 YYDKDF (reference sequence). The CDR3 spans 16 residues. The CDR3, as DNA: TGTGCCACCAGCAGAGATCTAGCGGGCCTTTACAATGAGCAGTTCTTC. Translating it yields CATSRDLAGLYNEQFF.

CDR3 loop: CSVGNRLDVKAFF. The CDR3 DNA sequence: TGCAGCGTTGGAAACAGGCTAGACGTCAAAGCTTTCTTT. This rearrangement joins TRBV29-1 to TRBJ1-1; D is perhaps TRBD1 (5 bases). The germline gives CDR1 SQVTM, CDR2 ANQGSEA. The CDR3 consists of 13 residues. Deletions cut 4 bases from V and 9 bases from J, with 18 bases between.

This sequence joins TRBV15 and TRBJ2-2; a weak D match, TRBD1 (6 bases). The CDR3 extends over 15 amino acids. Trimming left V 1 base short and J 6 bases short, with 12 bases between. The germline CDR1 and CDR2 sequences are LNHNV and YYDKDF (reference sequence). CDR3 protein: CATSRGGTIAGELFF. CDR3 DNA sequence: TGTGCCACCAGCAGAGGAGGGACAATTGCCGGGGAGCTGTTTTTT.

The CDR3 loop is CASSQGSGYTF. CDR3 DNA sequence: TGTGCCAGCAGCCAGGGTTCGGGCTACACCTTC. The chain joins TRBV14 to TRBJ1-2, with unresolved D. The CDR3 totals 11 residues. The germline V gene encodes CDR1 SGHDN and CDR2 FVKESK. V dropped 3 bases and J dropped 8 bases, with 7 bases sitting between them.

The rearrangement links TRBV5-1 to TRBJ1-1; no reliable D call. The germline gives CDR1 SGHRS, CDR2 YFSETQ. This CDR3 is 12 amino acids long. Trimming cost V 0 bases and J 8 bases, with 8 bases left between them. The CDR3: CASSLDGNEAFF. The CDR3 nucleotides are TGCGCCAGCAGCTTGGACGGAAACGAAGCTTTCTTT.

To note about this clone: The CDR3 end shows no conserved phenylalanine or tryptophan, and so a read error is likely. It is unclear where the CDR3 begins or ends on the DNA, so no DNA is shown, and the CDR3 is as TCRdb lists it. The V and J genes are TRBV5-4 and TRBJ1-1; the D call in the table, TRBD1, was not verified against the DNA. Termini included, the CDR3 measures 14 amino acids. Germline V lookup: CDR1 SGHNT, CDR2 YYREEE (reference sequence). The CDR3 loop reads CASSFGTGTTAQGI.

This chain connects TRBV4-1 to TRBJ2-2; 8 bases agree with TRBD1. The CDR3 is 15 amino acids. Looked up from germline, CDR1 is MGHRA and CDR2 is YSYEKL. Trimming removed 3 bases from V and 6 bases from J; junction bases left unmatched: 6. CDR3 bases: TGCGCCAGCAGCCAGCCGACAGGGGACCCCGGGGAGCTGTTTTTT. It yields the protein CASSQPTGDPGELFF.

The chain joins TRBV11-2 to TRBJ2-3; maybe TRBD2 (5 bases). This CDR3 has 11 amino acids. Per the germline V gene, CDR1 is SGHAT and CDR2 is FQNNGV. The CDR3 here is CGYLRGDTQYF. CDR3 DNA sequence: TGTGGTTACCTTCGGGGAGATACGCAGTATTTT.

The chain has TRBV6-5 and TRBJ1-1; D may be TRBD1 (5 bases). Germline CDR1 reads MNHEY; CDR2 reads SVGAGI. V shed 0 bases and J shed 3 bases, with 11 bases lying between them. CDR3 length: 15 residues. CDR3 region: CASSYSAGLDTEAFF. DNA for the CDR3: TGTGCCAGCAGTTACTCTGCAGGGTTGGACACTGAAGCTTTCTTT.